The 25 T cell receptor beta chains given below trace back to one sample, sequenced in a study of beta chain features in type 1 diabetes. Expressed TCRB transcripts were sequenced because the entire RNA isolate underwent reverse transcription. Sequencing was performed with immunoSEQ multiplex PCR; in TCRdb, only in-frame clones are kept and a portion is missing. The data show hundreds of thousands of clones, with 30% seen just once and more than 0.055% held by the top ten. Sequenced material: naive CD4+ T cells from blood. The receptors were gathered from a man between 18 and 35 years old in good health.

This clone was seen a handful of times. The chain has TRBV27 and TRBJ2-7, with 8 bases fitting TRBD1. The CDR3 extends over 13 amino acids. V was clipped by 5 bases and J by 3 bases; unmatched bases: 3. Per germline, CDR1 MNHEY and CDR2 SMNVEV (reference sequence). The CDR3 is CASSRDRYYEQYF. CDR3 DNA sequence: TGTGCCAGCAGTCGGGACAGGTACTACGAGCAGTACTTC.

The chain couples TRBV30 to TRBJ2-1; TRBD2 is a possible D gene (6 bases). Trimming left V 4 bases short and J 0 bases short, with 10 bases between. Germline lookup yields CDR1 GTSNPN and CDR2 SVGIG (reference sequence). The CDR3 runs to 14 residues. The CDR3 bases are TGTGCCTGGAAACGGGAGAGCTCCTACAATGAGCAGTTCTTC. It is translated as CAWKRESSYNEQFF.

The J gene is TRBJ2-3, the V gene TRBV27; no firm D call. The CDR3 totals 14 residues. From germline, CDR1 is MNHEY and CDR2 SMNVEV (reference sequence). Trimming left V 0 bases short and J 6 bases short, with 10 bases between. CDR3 nucleotides: TGTGCCAGCAGTTTATCGAGGATTCAGGATACGCAGTATTTT. Residues: CASSLSRIQDTQYF.

V is TRBV15 and J is TRBJ2-4, with TRBD1 identical over 8 bases. V shed 4 bases and J 1 base; nucleotides not matched to a gene: 6. The length of the CDR3 is 16 residues. Looked up from germline, CDR1 is LNHNV and CDR2 is YYDKDF (reference sequence). CDR3 in DNA: TGTGCCACCAGCATCTCGACAGGGGTGGCCAAAAACATTCAGTACTTC. Protein sequence: CATSISTGVAKNIQYF.

The rearrangement joins TRBV7-2 to TRBJ2-7; a weak D match, TRBD1 (6 bases). CDR1 is SGHTA, CDR2 FQGNSA, per germline. CDR3 length: 14 residues. Trimming stripped 1 base from V and 2 bases from J, with 9 bases between. CDR3 sequence: CASSLGWDTYEQYF. The DNA for the CDR3 is TGTGCCAGCAGCTTAGGGTGGGACACCTACGAGCAGTACTTC.

This clone was counted only a few times. This chain's CDR3 is CASSPGTGNYGYTF. The CDR3 DNA is TGTGCCAGCAGCCCTGGGACAGGGAACTATGGCTACACCTTC. The J gene is TRBJ1-2, the V gene TRBV5-6; 9 nucleotides match TRBD1. The CDR3 has 14 residues. Germline lookup yields CDR1 SGHDT and CDR2 YYEEEE. Losses at the gene ends were 4 bases for V and 2 bases for J; bases not matched to a gene: 3.

This rearrangement joins TRBV25-1 to TRBJ2-6; the match to TRBD1 covers 9 bases. V gave up 3 bases and J gave up 0 bases; unmatched junction bases: 3. Germline values: CDR1 MGHDK, CDR2 SYGVNS. This CDR3 has 17 amino acids. In DNA form, the CDR3 reads TGTGCCAGCAGTGAGGGACAGGGAGACTCTGGGGCCAACGTCCTGACTTTC. As protein: CASSEGQGDSGANVLTF. Using reference TRBV25-1 and TRBJ2-6 for the parts outside the CDR3, the full variable domain is EADIYQTPRYLVIGTGKKITLECSQTMGHDKMYWYQQDPGMELHLIHYSYGVNSTEKGDLSSESTVSRIRTEHFPLTLESARPSHTSQYLCASSEGQGDSGANVLTFGAGSRLTVL.

The count of this clone is one. J is TRBJ2-5 and V is TRBV5-1; D is unclear. The V and J ends lost 0 bases and 1 base respectively, with 7 bases between them. The CDR3 has 14 residues. Germline CDR1 is SGHRS and CDR2 is YFSETQ. The CDR3 DNA reads as TGCGCCAGCAGCTTGGACCCACTCCAAGAGACCCAGTACTTC. Residues: CASSLDPLQETQYF. Together with reference TRBV5-1 and TRBJ2-5, the CDR3 gives the full variable domain: KAGVTQTPRYLIKTRGQQVTLSCSPISGHRSVSWYQQTPGQGLQFLFEYFSETQRNKGNFPGRFSGRQFSNSRSEMNVSTLELGDSALYLCASSLDPLQETQYFGPGTRLLVL.

This chain uses TRBV5-1 with TRBJ1-4, with D maybe TRBD1 (5 bases). The germline V gene has CDR1 SGHRS and CDR2 YFSETQ. The CDR3 runs to 13 residues. V was shortened by 5 bases and J by 12 bases, with 17 bases between the two germline ends. The CDR3 DNA is TGCGCCAGCAGTCTACTCGGGGGGAAGGAACTGTTTTTT. It codes for CASSLLGGKELFF.

This clone was seen a handful of times. The rearrangement links TRBV6-1 to TRBJ2-3, with no clear D. Trimming stripped 4 bases from V and 5 bases from J, with 4 bases between. The CDR3 is 11 residues long. Germline-derived CDR1 and CDR2 are MNHNS and SASEGT. The CDR3 nucleotides read TGTGCCAGCAGTGCCAAAGATACGCAGTATTTT. This codes for CASSAKDTQYF.

The table lists this clone with a few counts. This sample includes further DNA sequences coding for the same CDR3. The rearrangement uses TRBV30 and TRBJ2-3; TRBD1 agrees at 11 bases. The CDR3 has 12 residues. CDR1 is GTSNPN and CDR2 is SVGIG in the germline V gene (reference sequence). V was clipped by 8 bases and J by 3 bases; unmatched bases: 1. CDR3 sequence (DNA): TGTGCCGGGGACAGGGGGACAGATACGCAGTATTTT. It codes for CAGDRGTDTQYF.

The genes are TRBV9 and TRBJ2-5; D is ambiguous. Per the germline V gene, CDR1 is SGDLS and CDR2 is YYNGEE. V lost 0 bases, J lost 9 bases, and 12 bases lay in between. The CDR3 extends over 13 amino acids. The CDR3 sequence is CASSVAADSSQYF. The CDR3 bases are TGTGCCAGCAGCGTAGCGGCAGATTCGTCCCAGTACTTC.

J is TRBJ2-5 and V is TRBV4-2; 7 nucleotides agree with TRBD1. V shed 5 bases and J 5 bases; nucleotides not matched to a gene: 8. CDR1 is LGHNA, CDR2 YNFKEQ, per germline. This CDR3 comprises 14 residues. The chain's CDR3 is CASSVDRARETQYF. The DNA of the CDR3 is TGTGCCAGCAGCGTCGACAGGGCTAGGGAGACCCAGTACTTC.

This clone was found a few times. The CDR3 DNA reads as TGTGCCAGCAGCTTAGGGCTCAATAATGAGCAGTTCTTC. It encodes CASSLGLNNEQFF. This chain connects TRBV11-2 to TRBJ2-1; D is unclear. The CDR3 has 13 amino acids. The germline CDR1 and CDR2 sequences are SGHAT and FQNNGV. Trimming cost V 1 base and J 7 bases, with 8 bases left between them.

This clone was picked up a small number of times. The chain has TRBV12-5 and TRBJ2-1, with TRBD1 identical over 7 bases. The germline gives CDR1 LGHNT, CDR2 FRNRAP. The CDR3 has 16 residues. J gave up 8 bases and V 5 bases, and 15 bases lay outside the gene matches. CDR3 sequence reads: CASGLTSGQPWDEQFF. CDR3 sequence (DNA): TGTGCTAGTGGTCTAACCTCGGGACAGCCTTGGGATGAGCAGTTCTTC.

The V and J genes are TRBV2 and TRBJ2-3; the D is unclear. The germline V and J ends were trimmed by 6 bases and 0 bases, with 10 bases remaining between them. Looked up from germline, CDR1 is SNHLY and CDR2 is FYNNEI. This CDR3 spans 14 amino acids. In nucleotides, the CDR3 is TGTGCCAGCAGCCTGCTAGAGAGCACAGATACGCAGTATTTT. Translation: CASSLLESTDTQYF.

This sequence joins TRBV27 and TRBJ2-3; no clear D. This CDR3 has 15 residues. V lost 6 bases and J 2 bases, leaving 15 bases between the germline ends. The germline V gene has CDR1 MNHEY and CDR2 SMNVEV (reference sequence). CDR3: CASRRDLSYTDTQYF. In DNA form, the CDR3 reads TGTGCCAGCAGACGAGACCTTTCCTACACAGATACGCAGTATTTT.

This chain joins TRBV19 and TRBJ2-7; D gene uncertain. This CDR3 has 13 amino acids. V was cut by 5 bases and J by 0 bases, with 8 bases left in between. Germline assignment: CDR1 LNHDA and CDR2 SQIVND (reference sequence). Here the CDR3 reads CASSRGPSYEQYF. The CDR3 nucleotides are TGTGCCAGTAGTCGAGGCCCCTCCTACGAGCAGTACTTC.

This clone was observed a few times. The chain links TRBV11-2 to TRBJ2-1; 10 bases map to TRBD2. Per the germline V gene, CDR1 is SGHAT and CDR2 is FQNNGV. This CDR3 region has 14 residues. With 1 base clipped from V and 7 bases from J, the junction kept 1 base outside the gene matches. The CDR3 sequence: CASSLGTSGNEQFF. The CDR3 DNA follows: TGTGCCAGCAGCTTAGGGACTAGCGGTAATGAGCAGTTCTTC.

This clone was detected a few times. The CDR3 sequence is CATVSGRAFQQYF. DNA of the CDR3: TGTGCCACAGTGAGCGGGAGGGCCTTTCAGCAGTACTTC. The chain recombines TRBV2 with TRBJ2-7, with 10 bases that match TRBD2. Germline V gene lookup returns CDR1 SNHLY and CDR2 FYNNEI. Trimming removed 10 bases from V and 8 bases from J; junction bases left unmatched: 11. The CDR3 is 13 residues long.

CDR3 residues: CASSYVRGVGADTQYF. CDR3 DNA sequence: TGTGCCAGCAGTTATGTCCGCGGAGTAGGGGCAGATACGCAGTATTTT. V is TRBV6-5 and J is TRBJ2-3; D perhaps matches TRBD1 (5 bases). The ends were cut back, 3 bases at V and 4 bases at J, with 17 bases in the middle. This CDR3 region has 16 residues. CDR1 is MNHEY, CDR2 SVGAGI, per germline.

This clone was counted only a few times. The chain carries TRBV18 and TRBJ1-1; D ambiguous. V was trimmed by 3 bases and J by 10 bases, leaving 15 bases between them. The CDR3 sequence is 13 residues long. The germline gives CDR1 KGHSH, CDR2 LQKENI. CDR3 residues: CASSPDQWVGAFF. CDR3 in DNA: TGTGCCAGCTCACCCGATCAATGGGTGGGAGCTTTCTTT.

The chain is built from TRBV11-2 and TRBJ2-7; D gene ambiguous. Trimming took 5 bases from V and 7 from J, leaving 9 bases between them. Per germline, CDR1 SGHAT and CDR2 FQNNGV. The CDR3 has 11 amino acids. DNA of the CDR3: TGTGCCAGCAGCCCCTCGGTTGAGCAGTACTTC. Residues: CASSPSVEQYF.

Written as DNA, the CDR3 is TGTGCCTGGAGTGCTGGCGGGAGGGCCCCAGATACGCAGTATTTT. The encoded protein is CAWSAGGRAPDTQYF. The V and J genes are TRBV30 and TRBJ2-3, with 9 bases aligning to TRBD2. Germline assignment: CDR1 GTSNPN and CDR2 SVGIG (reference sequence). V gave up 1 base and J gave up 4 bases; unmatched junction bases: 6. The CDR3 is 15 amino acids.

The V call is TRBV29-1, the J call TRBJ2-2; 7 bases fit TRBD2. V lost 5 bases, J lost 6 bases, and 3 bases stayed unmatched. The CDR3 is made up of 12 amino acids. Germline V CDR1 and CDR2: SQVTM, ANQGSEA. CDR3 in amino acids: CSVRREPGELFF. The CDR3 DNA reads TGCAGCGTTCGGCGGGAGCCCGGGGAGCTGTTTTTT.